Listed below are T cell receptor beta chains from one sample, sequenced in a study of T cells in localized non-small cell lung cancer. Generated by immunoSEQ multiplex PCR, the TCRdb table keeps only in-frame clones and is missing some. The sample has about 74,000 clones, around 85% seen once; the top ten hold about 1.5%. The sample here was peripheral blood, taken before any cancer treatment. The receptor source for this set is a female donor older than 55 with stage I lung adenocarcinoma. Each CDR3 is given with its conserved first and last residue. The D gene is left open where the match is weak. Size is omitted from some rows. Given values are once, few, many or a class for expanded clones.

size	D	J	V	DNA	CDR3
-	TRBD2	TRBJ2-7	TRBV28	TGTGCCAGCAGCTTCCTGGGACTAGCGGACTACGAGCAGTACTTC	CASSFLGLADYEQYF
-	TRBD1	TRBJ1-4	TRBV10-3	TGTGCCATCAGGCCGGACACCCCAGGGGGGAAACTGTTTTTT	CAIRPDTPGGKLFF
-	TRBD1	TRBJ2-7	TRBV11-3	TGTGCCAGCAGCTCCGGACAGGGCTACGAGCAGTACTTC	CASSSGQGYEQYF
-	-	TRBJ1-1	TRBV25-1	TGTGCCAGCAACGAGGTCGGGGACACTGAAGCTTTCTTT	CASNEVGDTEAFF
-	-	TRBJ2-2	TRBV7-3	TGTGCCAGCAGCCACCCCACCGTAACCGGGGAGCTGTTTTTT	CASSHPTVTGELFF
-	-	TRBJ1-2	TRBV27	TGTGCCAGCAGTTTCGACGGATCTAACTATGGCTACACCTTC	CASSFDGSNYGYTF
-	TRBD2	TRBJ2-3	TRBV2	TGTGCCAGCAGTGGAGGCGGGGGGGGGCGTGGTACGCAGTATTTT	CASSGGGGGRGTQYF
once	-	TRBJ2-3	TRBV6-6	TGTGCCAGCACCTATGGACTATCGCCAGATACGCAGTATTTT	CASTYGLSPDTQYF
-	-	TRBJ2-7	TRBV5-1	TGCGCCAGCAATGGCGGGGCCGGGGCCCACTACGAGCAGTACTTC	CASNGGAGAHYEQYF
once	-	TRBJ1-2	TRBV19	TGTGCCAGTAGTATAGGGGGCAGAAACTATGGCTACACCTTC	CASSIGGRNYGYTF
-	-	TRBJ2-2	TRBV5-5	TGTGCCAGCAGCCTATCGTGGGGTTGGGGCGGGGAGCTGTTTTTT	CASSLSWGWGGELFF
-	-	TRBJ1-1	TRBV5-4	TGTGCCAGCAGCTTCCCAAGCGGGGGGGCGCGCACTGAAGCTTTCTTT	CASSFPSGGARTEAFF
-	TRBD1	TRBJ2-7	TRBV2	TGTGCCAGCAGTGAATGGGGGACAGGGGATGTGTCCTACGAGCAGTACTTC	CASSEWGTGDVSYEQYF
-	-	TRBJ1-5	TRBV2	TGTGCCAGCAAAGGACAGCTAAATCAGCCCCAGCATTTT	CASKGQLNQPQHF
once	-	TRBJ1-2	TRBV5-8	TGTGCCAGCTGGGCAGGGGTAATAGGCTACACCTTC	CASWAGVIGYTF
few	TRBD2	TRBJ2-3	TRBV5-1	TGCGCCAGCAGCTTGGCCGTAGCTAGCGGGATACCAGATACGCAGTATTTT	CASSLAVASGIPDTQYF
-	TRBD1	TRBJ2-6	TRBV2	TGTGCCAGCTGCTGGGACAGGGGGCTTGGTGGGGCCAACGTCCTGACTTTC	CASCWDRGLGGANVLTF
-	-	TRBJ2-4	TRBV2	TGTGCCAGCAGTGAAGCCCAAAACATTCAGTACTTC	CASSEAQNIQYF
-	-	TRBJ1-4	TRBV7-7	TGTGCTAGCGGCGAAGGCCCGGGACAAGTAGGTGAAAAACTGTTTTTT	CASGEGPGQVGEKLFF
-	TRBD2	TRBJ2-7	TRBV11-2	TGTGCCAGCAGCTTTAGCGGGAGGGCCCACGAGCAGTACTTC	CASSFSGRAHEQYF
-	-	TRBJ2-1	TRBV6-6	TGTGCCAGCAGTTACGATTTCTTAAACCCGCAGTTCTTC	CASSYDFLNPQFF
-	-	TRBJ2-1	TRBV19	TGTGCCAGTAGTATCGTGGTAAATAGTGGCAATGAGCAGTTCTTC	CASSIVVNSGNEQFF
-	-	TRBJ1-1	TRBV5-1	TGCGCCAGCAGCTTGGTTCGTCCGGGAGTGGACACTGAAGCTTTCTTT	CASSLVRPGVDTEAFF
-	-	TRBJ1-6	TRBV5-6	TGTGCCAGCAGCTTGGTTGGCTACTCCTATAATTCACCCCTCCACTTT	CASSLVGYSYNSPLHF
-	TRBD1	TRBJ1-2	TRBV19	TGTGCCAGTAGGGGGGACAGGCACTATGGCTACACCTTC	CASRGDRHYGYTF
-	-	TRBJ2-6	TRBV6-6	TGTGCCAGCTGGGGAGTAGGCTCTGGGGCCAACGTCCTGACTTTC	CASWGVGSGANVLTF
-	TRBD1	TRBJ2-1	TRBV27	TGTGCCAGCAGGGGTTGGGGGACAGTCTCCTACAATGAGCAGTTCTTC	CASRGWGTVSYNEQFF
-	TRBD2	TRBJ2-4	TRBV7-9	TGTGCCAGCAGCCCTGCTAGCGGGCGAGGCTCAATAGCCAAAAACATTCAGTACTTC	CASSPASGRGSIAKNIQYF
-	-	TRBJ1-5	TRBV7-2	TGTGCCAGCAGCTTAGAGGGACTAGCGGGACAGCCCCAGCATTTT	CASSLEGLAGQPQHF
-	TRBD2	TRBJ2-1	TRBV5-4	TGTGCCAGCAGCTTTGGGACTAGCGGGAGGAATGAGCAGTTCTTC	CASSFGTSGRNEQFF
-	TRBD1	TRBJ1-1	TRBV10-3	TGTGCCATCAGTGATCCCAGGGGGCCGGATGACACTGAAGCTTTCTTT	CAISDPRGPDDTEAFF
few	-	TRBJ2-3	TRBV4-3	TGCGCCAGCAGCCAAGGGTCGAGGACAGATACGCAGTATTTT	CASSQGSRTDTQYF
-	TRBD2	TRBJ2-1	TRBV9	TGTGCCAGCAGCGTAAGGCGGGAGGGGAATGAGCAGTTCTTC	CASSVRREGNEQFF
-	-	TRBJ1-5	TRBV5-6	TGTGCCAGCAGCTTGGGTAGCAATCAGCCCCAGCATTTT	CASSLGSNQPQHF
-	-	TRBJ2-2	TRBV5-1	TGCGCCAGCAGCTTGGGGAACACCGGGGAGCTGTTTTTT	CASSLGNTGELFF
-	TRBD1	TRBJ2-7	TRBV29-1	TGCAGCGCCGGGACAGGGGATGGTTGGGAGCAGTACTTC	CSAGTGDGWEQYF
-	TRBD2	TRBJ2-7	TRBV9	TGTGCCAGCAGCGCCGGCCTAGCGGAGCCCTACGAGCAGTACTTC	CASSAGLAEPYEQYF
-	-	TRBJ2-5	TRBV6-1	TGTGCCAGCAGCCCCCCCCGAGAGACCCAGTACTTC	CASSPPRETQYF
-	-	TRBJ2-7	TRBV30	TGTGCCTGGAGCGCAACTGGGGAGCAGTACTTC	CAWSATGEQYF
-	TRBD1	TRBJ1-2	TRBV6-1	TGTGCCAGCAGGGCGGAGGCAGGGGGAGCCTATGGCTACACCTTC	CASRAEAGGAYGYTF
few	-	TRBJ2-1	TRBV5-1	TGCGCCAGCAGCTCACTGAATGAGCAGTTCTTC	CASSSLNEQFF
-	-	TRBJ2-1	TRBV7-2	TGTGCCAGCAGCCCTCAGGGTTCCTACAATGAGCAGTTCTTC	CASSPQGSYNEQFF
-	-	TRBJ2-1	TRBV5-1	TGCGCCAGCAGCTTGGTCCAGGTGGGCAATGAGCAGTTCTTC	CASSLVQVGNEQFF
-	TRBD1	TRBJ2-5	TRBV7-2	TGTGCCAGCAGCTTAGATACCAGGGGGCAAGAGACCCAGTACTTC	CASSLDTRGQETQYF
-	-	TRBJ2-5	TRBV29-1	TGCAGCGGAGGCCTCGACAGCAAATTACAAGAGACCCAGTACTTC	CSGGLDSKLQETQYF
-	TRBD1	TRBJ2-3	TRBV5-4	TGTGCCAGCAGCTTGGCCAAGGGGGCGCGAACAGATACGCAGTATTTT	CASSLAKGARTDTQYF